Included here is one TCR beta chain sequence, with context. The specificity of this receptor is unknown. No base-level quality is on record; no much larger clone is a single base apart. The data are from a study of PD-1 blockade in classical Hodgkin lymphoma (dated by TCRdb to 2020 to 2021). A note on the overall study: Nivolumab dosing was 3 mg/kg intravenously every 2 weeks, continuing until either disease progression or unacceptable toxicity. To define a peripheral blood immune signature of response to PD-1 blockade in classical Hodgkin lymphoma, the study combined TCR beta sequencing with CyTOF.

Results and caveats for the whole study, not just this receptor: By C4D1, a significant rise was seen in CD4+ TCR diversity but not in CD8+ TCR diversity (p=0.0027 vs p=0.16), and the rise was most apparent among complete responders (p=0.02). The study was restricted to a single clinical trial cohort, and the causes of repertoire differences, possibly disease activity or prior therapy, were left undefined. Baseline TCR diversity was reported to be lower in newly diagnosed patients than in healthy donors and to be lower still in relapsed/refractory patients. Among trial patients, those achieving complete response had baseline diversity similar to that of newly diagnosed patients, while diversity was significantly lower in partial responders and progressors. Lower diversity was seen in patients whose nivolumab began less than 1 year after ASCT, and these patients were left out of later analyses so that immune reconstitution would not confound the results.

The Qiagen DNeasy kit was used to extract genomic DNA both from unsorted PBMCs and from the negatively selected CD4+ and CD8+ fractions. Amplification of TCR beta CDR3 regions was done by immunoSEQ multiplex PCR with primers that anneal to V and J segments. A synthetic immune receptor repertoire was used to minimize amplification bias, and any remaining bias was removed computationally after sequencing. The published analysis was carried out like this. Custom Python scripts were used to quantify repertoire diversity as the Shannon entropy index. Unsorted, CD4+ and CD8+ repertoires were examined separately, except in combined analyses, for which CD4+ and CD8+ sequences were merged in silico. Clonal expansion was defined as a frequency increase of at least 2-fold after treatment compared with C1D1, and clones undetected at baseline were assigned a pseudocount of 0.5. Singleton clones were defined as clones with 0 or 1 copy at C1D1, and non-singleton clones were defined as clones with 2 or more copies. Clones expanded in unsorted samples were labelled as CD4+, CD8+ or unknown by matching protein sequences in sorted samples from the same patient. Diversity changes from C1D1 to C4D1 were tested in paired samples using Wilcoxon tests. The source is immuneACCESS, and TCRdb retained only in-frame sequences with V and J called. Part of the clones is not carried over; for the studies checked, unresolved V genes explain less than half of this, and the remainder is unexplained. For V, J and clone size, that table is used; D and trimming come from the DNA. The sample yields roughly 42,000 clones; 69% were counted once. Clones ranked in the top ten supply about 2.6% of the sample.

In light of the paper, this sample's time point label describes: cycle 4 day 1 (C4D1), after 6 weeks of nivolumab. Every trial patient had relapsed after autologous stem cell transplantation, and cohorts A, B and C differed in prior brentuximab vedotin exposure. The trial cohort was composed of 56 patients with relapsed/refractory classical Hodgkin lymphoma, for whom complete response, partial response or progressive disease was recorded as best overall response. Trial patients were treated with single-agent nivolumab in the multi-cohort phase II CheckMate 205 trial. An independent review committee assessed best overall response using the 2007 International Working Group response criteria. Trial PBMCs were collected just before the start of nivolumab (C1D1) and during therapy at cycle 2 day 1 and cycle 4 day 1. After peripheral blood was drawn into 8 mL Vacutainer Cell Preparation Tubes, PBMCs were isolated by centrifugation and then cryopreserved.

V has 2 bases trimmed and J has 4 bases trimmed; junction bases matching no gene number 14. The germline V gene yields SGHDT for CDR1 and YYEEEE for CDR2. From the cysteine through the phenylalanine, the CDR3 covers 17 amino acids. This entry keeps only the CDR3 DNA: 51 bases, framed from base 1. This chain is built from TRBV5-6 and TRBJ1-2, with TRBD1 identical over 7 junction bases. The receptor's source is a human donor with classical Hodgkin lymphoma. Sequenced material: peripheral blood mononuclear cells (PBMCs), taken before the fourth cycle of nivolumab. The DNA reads TGTGCCAGCAGCTTTGGGGACTTGACAGGGCCCAGCTATGGCTACACCTTC. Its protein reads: CASSFGDLTGPSYGYTF.